This entry concerns a single TCR beta chain. Its target is not known. This sample stems from a study of cytomegalovirus exposure and HLA in healthy donors. Study results and limitations: Sequences of the TCR beta chain were said to predict the HLA-A and HLA-B alleles of most subjects accurately. Researchers reported in a later analysis that common viral pathogens appeared linked to several top clusters. Overall, approximately 150 TCR beta chains were annotated as cytomegalovirus-associated. About 87% or about 30% of the time was how often most TCR beta V segments were productive, according to an earlier analysis.

Both 60 Vbeta primers and 13 Jbeta primers went into the PCR. Produced via immunoSEQ multiplex PCR; TCRdb's table is partial and in-frame only. The repertoire has roughly 130,000 clones, 80% of them found once; the top ten carry 2.5%. Specimen: PBMCs. This sequence was found in a young man in good health and CMV-seronegative.

CDR3 amino acids: CASSPGASVAKNIQYF. The CDR3 nucleotides are TGCGCCAGCAGCCCAGGGGCCAGTGTCGCCAAAAACATTCAGTACTTC. The V and J genes are TRBV4-1 and TRBJ2-4; tentative D call: TRBD1 (6 bases). Germline V gene data show CDR1 as MGHRA and CDR2 as YSYEKL. There are 16 residues in the CDR3. The germline V and J ends were trimmed by 4 bases and 1 base, with 14 bases remaining between them.